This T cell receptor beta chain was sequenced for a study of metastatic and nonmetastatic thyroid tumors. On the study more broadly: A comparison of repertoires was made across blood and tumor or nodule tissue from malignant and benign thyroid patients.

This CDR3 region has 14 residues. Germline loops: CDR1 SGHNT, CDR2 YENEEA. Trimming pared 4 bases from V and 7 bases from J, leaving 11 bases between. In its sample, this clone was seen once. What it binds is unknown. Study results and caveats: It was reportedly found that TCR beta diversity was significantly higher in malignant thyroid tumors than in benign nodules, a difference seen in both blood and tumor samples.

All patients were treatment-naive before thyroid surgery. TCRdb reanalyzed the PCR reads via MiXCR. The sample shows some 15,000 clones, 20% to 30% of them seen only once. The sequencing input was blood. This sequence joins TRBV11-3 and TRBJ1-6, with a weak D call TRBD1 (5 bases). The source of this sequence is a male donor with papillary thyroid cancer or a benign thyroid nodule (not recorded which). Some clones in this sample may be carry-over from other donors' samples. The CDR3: CASSYQGGNSPLHF. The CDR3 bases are TGTGCCAGCAGCTATCAGGGTGGCAATTCACCCCTCCACTTT.